This T cell receptor beta chain was observed in a study of identical twins. The study's findings and limits: Models came in too low on out-of-frame TCR alpha sharing in monozygotic twins. Sequences that were out-of-frame, alpha and twin-shared displayed an excess of low generation probability. Less excess twin sharing appeared in beta out-of-frame sequences.

This clonotype was recorded a few times. Its antigen is unidentified. Just one base apart from a much larger clone, this may be a read error. Unique molecular identifiers were present on the cDNA, which also gained a universal primer site by template switching. TCRdb recomputed calls from the 5' RACE reads with MiXCR, one row per CDR3 protein. The repertoire holds about 1.7 million distinct CDR3 sequences, about 30% seen once, with 0.27% in the top ten. The germline V gene has CDR1 LGHNA and CDR2 YNFKEQ. This CDR3 has 13 residues. What was sequenced was cord blood. The sequence derives from a newborn girl in good health. The chain links TRBV4-2 to TRBJ2-7; D is undetermined. The end of the DNA fits TRBJ2-5 better, so the J call may be wrong. CDR3 coding DNA: TGTGCCAGCAGCCAAGGACCACAAGGGACCCAGTACTTC. It yields the protein CASSQGPQGTQYF.